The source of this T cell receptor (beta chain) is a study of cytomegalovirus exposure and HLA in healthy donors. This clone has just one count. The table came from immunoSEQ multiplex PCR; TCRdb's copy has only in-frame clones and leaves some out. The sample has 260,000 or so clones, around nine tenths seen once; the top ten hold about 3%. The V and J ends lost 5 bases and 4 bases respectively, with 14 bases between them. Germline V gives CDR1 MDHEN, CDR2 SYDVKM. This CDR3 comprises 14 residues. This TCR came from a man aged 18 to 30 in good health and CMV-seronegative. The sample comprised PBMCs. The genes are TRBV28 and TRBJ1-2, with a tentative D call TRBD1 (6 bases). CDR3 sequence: CASSLGHRTYGYTF. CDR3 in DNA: TGTGCCAGCAGTCTGGGACACCGAACCTATGGCTACACCTTC.